This T cell receptor beta chain was sequenced in a study of cytomegalovirus exposure and HLA in healthy donors. Study-wide points: What a later analysis showed was that several of the most significant clusters appeared linked to common viral pathogens. A later analysis showed HLA-associated TCR beta chains outstripping equally common others in clonal expansion.

J was trimmed by 14 bases and V by 1 base; bases with no gene match: 9. The CDR3 spans 13 residues. CDR1 is SGHAT, CDR2 FQNNGV, per germline. A remark on this clone: The antigen remains undetermined.

The PCR used 60 Vbeta and 13 Jbeta primers. Data came from immunoSEQ multiplex PCR; TCRdb stores just in-frame clones and leaves some out. This sample yields about 120,000 clones, of which over 65% are seen a single time; approximately 2.6% belongs to the top ten. Sequencing used PBMCs. The chain links TRBV11-2 to TRBJ2-3; TRBD1 matches at 7 bases. The receptor's source is a female donor in good health and CMV-seronegative. The CDR3 sequence is CASSLAGTEGRYF. CDR3 nucleotides: TGTGCCAGCAGCTTAGCCGGGACAGAAGGGAGGTATTTT.